The TCR beta chain described here comes from a study of Ad26.COV2.S vaccination and SARS-CoV-2 variants. Overall study findings and caveats: Reported post-vaccination CD8+ and CD4+ T cell responses to spike showed substantial breadth. Vaccinated individuals (as opposed to placebo recipients) had higher spike-specific TCR breadth.

This CDR3 is 14 amino acids long. Germline V CDR1 and CDR2: MDHEN, SYDVKM. The V and J ends lost 6 bases and 6 bases respectively, with 18 bases between them. Clones were read by immunoSEQ multiplex PCR, and TCRdb kept only the in-frame ones, dropping some. The sample has about 220,000 clones; over 75% are singletons. As regards this clone: The antigen is undetermined.

The treatment denotes: roughly 18 received Ad26.COV2.S at low or high dose, single or two shots; roughly five received placebo; per-sample allocation not given. Repertoires come from day 63 after the first vaccine or placebo injection. Immunization relied on an Ad26 vector, which expressed Wuhan-strain SARS-CoV-2 spike. This clonotype was obtained from a person aged 18-60 years who received the Ad26.COV2.S COVID-19 vaccine or a placebo. The chain links TRBV28 to TRBJ2-7, with unresolved D. The sequenced sample was peripheral blood, obtained in a trial of Ad26.COV2.S vaccine versus placebo. Here the CDR3 reads CASRTSVGPGEQYF. The DNA of the CDR3 is TGTGCCAGCAGAACCTCTGTGGGCCCTGGCGAGCAGTACTTC.